This is a list of T cell receptor beta chains from one sample in a study of cytomegalovirus exposure and HLA in healthy donors. The method was immunoSEQ multiplex PCR; TCRdb's version includes in-frame clones alone and lacks a portion of them. This sample has under 150,000 clones; 80% to 85% occur once, and the top ten carry about 8.1%. The sequencing sample was made of PBMCs. The receptors stem from a woman between 50 and 59 years old in good health and CMV-seropositive. Each CDR3 is given without its conserved first and last residue. A D gene is named only where the DNA matches it firmly.

v_call	j_call	d_call	cdr3_aa
TRBV5-1	TRBJ1-4	TRBD1	ASSITGTGDEKLF
TRBV5-4	TRBJ1-2	TRBD1	ASSIDRGNYGYT
TRBV10-1	TRBJ1-5	-	AGPSERGWGQPQH
TRBV4-3	TRBJ1-6	-	ASSQGGGGSPLH
TRBV30	TRBJ2-7	-	AWTSPAFGRRAYEQY
TRBV7-9	TRBJ2-2	-	ASSLGDSNTGELF
TRBV7-8	TRBJ2-7	TRBD1	ASSLQTGTGNEQY
TRBV28	TRBJ2-5	TRBD1	ASNRDSQETQY
TRBV7-9	TRBJ1-1	-	ASSLASGWAGDNTEAF
TRBV6-1	TRBJ2-7	-	ASSRETFYEQY
TRBV19	TRBJ2-1	TRBD2	ASSQSSGGCF
TRBV9	TRBJ1-3	-	ASSVRGPGNTIY
TRBV29-1	TRBJ2-3	TRBD2	SVDGGSYTDTQY
TRBV6-1	TRBJ1-6	-	ASSDRDNSPLH
TRBV11-2	TRBJ2-5	-	ASSSSRRQETQY
TRBV27	TRBJ2-3	-	ASSSVRGISTDTQY
TRBV7-2	TRBJ1-1	-	ASSSLIRAEAF
TRBV6-5	TRBJ1-5	-	ASSYSRGTIQPQH
TRBV13	TRBJ2-7	TRBD1	ASSSYLDRVGEQY
TRBV7-2	TRBJ2-4	-	ASSSNTGTENIQY
TRBV7-2	TRBJ2-2	TRBD1	ASSRTGYAGELF
TRBV10-3	TRBJ2-7	TRBD1	AISGGQGWGQY
TRBV19	TRBJ2-7	TRBD1	ASSKQGKGYEQY
TRBV6-5	TRBJ1-5	-	ASSYSPEVNQPQH
TRBV5-1	TRBJ2-1	-	ASSLVQHNEQF
TRBV2	TRBJ1-6	-	ASSRTDSPLH
TRBV6-4	TRBJ1-5	-	ASSDSNKTSNQPQH